The 27 T cell receptor beta chains presented below share a single source sample, sequenced in a study of blood T cell repertoires in COVID-19. Data came from immunoSEQ multiplex PCR; TCRdb stores just in-frame clones and leaves some out. In the table there are some 340,000 clones, less than 90% of which are singletons. The source material was PBMCs or T cells enriched from blood (not recorded which). These receptors were collected from a woman aged 50 to 60 who had recovered from COVID-19.

CDR3 DNA: TGTGCCTGGAGTTGGCAGGGATACTATGGCTACACCTTC. This encodes CAWSWQGYYGYTF. The rearrangement links TRBV30 to TRBJ1-2, with D possibly being TRBD1 (5 bases). Germline CDR1 and CDR2: GTSNPN and SVGIG (reference sequence). The CDR3 consists of 13 residues. Trimming took off 2 bases at V and 3 bases at J, with 10 bases between the two ends.

This sequence joins TRBV28 and TRBJ2-7, with 7 positions matching TRBD2. Germline trimming cut 3 bases from V and 4 bases from J; bases unmatched to any gene: 6. In germline, CDR1 is MDHEN, CDR2 SYDVKM. The CDR3 loop spans 14 amino acids. DNA of the CDR3: TGTGCCAGCAGTTTGCCGGGACTATCTTACGAGCAGTACTTC. Translation gives CASSLPGLSYEQYF.

The V and J genes are TRBV9 and TRBJ1-1; D is unclear. V was cut by 10 bases and J by 1 base, with 8 bases left in between. In germline, CDR1 is SGDLS, CDR2 YYNGEE. This CDR3 contains 11 residues. In DNA form, the CDR3 reads TGTGCCGGTTGGAGGAACACTGAAGCTTTCTTT. Translation gives CAGWRNTEAFF. Looking up the rest from reference TRBV9 and TRBJ1-1 gives the full variable domain: DSGVTQTPKHLITATGQRVTLRCSPRSGDLSVYWYQQSLDQGLQFLIQYYNGEERAKGNILERFSAQQFPDLHSELNLSSLELGDSALYFCAGWRNTEAFFGQGTRLTVV.

This chain links TRBV19 with TRBJ2-1; TRBD2 matches 8 bases. There are 17 residues in the CDR3. The V and J ends lost 3 bases and 6 bases, in that order; junction bases with no gene match: 13. Germline lookup yields CDR1 LNHDA and CDR2 SQIVND (reference sequence). In nucleotides, the CDR3 is TGTGCCAGTAGTATGGTGAGCGGGAGTGCTTTAGGCAATGAGCAGTTCTTC. This codes for CASSMVSGSALGNEQFF. The full variable domain, completed using reference TRBV19 and TRBJ2-1, is DGGITQSPKYLFRKEGQNVTLSCEQNLNHDAMYWYRQDPGQGLRLIYYSQIVNDFQKGDIAEGYSVSREKKESFPLTVTSAQKNPTAFYLCASSMVSGSALGNEQFFGPGTRLTVL.

This chain connects TRBV7-2 to TRBJ2-4, with D perhaps matching TRBD1 (5 bases). Trimming cost V 1 base and J 5 bases, with 9 bases left between them. Germline CDR1 is SGHTA and CDR2 is FQGNSA. The length of the CDR3 is 14 residues. CDR3 loop: CASSLGRAENIQYF. The CDR3 DNA reads TGTGCCAGCAGCTTAGGCAGGGCCGAAAACATTCAGTACTTC.

In regard to this clone: The same CDR3 also results from other DNA sequences found in this sample. The chain combines TRBV5-1 with TRBJ1-1; D may be TRBD1 (6 bases). Germline V gives CDR1 SGHRS, CDR2 YFSETQ. CDR3 length: 13 amino acids. Between the trimmed V and J ends, which lost 0 bases and 8 bases, there was a span of 11 bases. In DNA form, the CDR3 reads TGCGCCAGCAGCTTGGCCTCGACAGGAGAAGCTTTCTTT. Translation: CASSLASTGEAFF.

This chain's CDR3 is CATSDPTGSSYEQYF. CDR3 nucleotides: TGTGCCACCAGCGATCCGACAGGGAGCTCCTACGAGCAGTACTTC. The chain recombines TRBV15 with TRBJ2-7; 7 bases agree with TRBD1. There are 15 residues in the CDR3. V trimming: 5 bases; J trimming: 0 bases; junction bases outside the gene matches: 7. Germline CDR1 LNHNV, CDR2 YYDKDF (reference sequence).

On this clone itself: One junction end does not reproduce the germline sequence, and a read error may be involved. The rearrangement uses TRBV7-7 and TRBJ2-5; TRBD1 might be the D (6 bases). Per the germline V gene, CDR1 is SSHAT and CDR2 is FNYEAQ (reference sequence). CDR3 length: 14 residues. CDR3 nucleotides: TGTGCTAGCAGCTCCACAGGGTTGGGGGAGACCCAGTACTTC. This sequence encodes CASSSTGLGETQYF. The whole variable domain, filled in from reference TRBV7-7 and TRBJ2-5, reads GAGVSQSPRYKVTKRGQDVTLRCDPISSHATLYWYQQALGQGPEFLTYFNYEAQPDKSGLPSDRFSAERPEGSISTLTIQRTEQRDSAMYRCASSSTGLGETQYFGPGTRLLVL.

The chain employs TRBV5-1 and TRBJ1-4; D unclear. CDR1 and CDR2 (germline): SGHRS, YFSETQ. The CDR3 has 12 amino acids. Deletions cut 0 bases from V and 7 bases from J, with 4 bases between. CDR3 residues: CASSLAFEKLFF. DNA for the CDR3: TGCGCCAGCAGCTTGGCTTTTGAAAAACTGTTTTTT. The whole variable domain, filled in from reference TRBV5-1 and TRBJ1-4, reads KAGVTQTPRYLIKTRGQQVTLSCSPISGHRSVSWYQQTPGQGLQFLFEYFSETQRNKGNFPGRFSGRQFSNSRSEMNVSTLELGDSALYLCASSLAFEKLFFGSGTQLSVL.

The chain links TRBV5-4 to TRBJ1-1; D is perhaps TRBD1 (5 bases). V was trimmed by 2 bases and J by 4 bases, leaving 15 bases between them. Germline V gives CDR1 SGHNT, CDR2 YYREEE (reference sequence). The CDR3 spans 15 residues. The CDR3 protein is CASSFPQGVVTEAFF. The CDR3 DNA reads as TGTGCCAGCAGCTTTCCCCAGGGCGTCGTCACTGAAGCTTTCTTT. The full variable domain, its missing parts supplied by reference TRBV5-4 and TRBJ1-1, is ETGVTQSPTHLIKTRGQQVTLRCSSQSGHNTVSWYQQALGQGPQFIFQYYREEENGRGNFPPRFSGLQFPNYSSELNVNALELDDSALYLCASSFPQGVVTEAFFGQGTRLTVV.

V gene TRBV19 combines with J gene TRBJ2-1, with 9 bases that match TRBD2. V lost 5 bases, J lost 7 bases, and 15 bases stayed unmatched. The germline V gene encodes CDR1 LNHDA and CDR2 SQIVND (reference sequence). The CDR3 has 17 residues. CDR3 DNA sequence: TGTGCCAGTAGTGGGCGTGTTGCGGGAGGGCCGTATAATGAGCAGTTCTTC. This encodes CASSGRVAGGPYNEQFF.

The chain combines TRBV3-1 (or the pseudogene TRBV3-2) with TRBJ2-1, with 7 bases that match TRBD2. Germline CDR1 reads LGHDT; CDR2 reads YNNKEL (reference sequence). V was clipped by 1 base and J by 5 bases; unmatched bases: 8. The CDR3 consists of 16 residues. CDR3: CASSQAKRGLNNEQFF. In DNA, the CDR3 is TGTGCCAGCAGCCAAGCGAAGCGGGGCTTAAACAATGAGCAGTTCTTC.

The V call is TRBV11-3, the J call TRBJ1-1; no firm D call. CDR1 is SGHNT and CDR2 is YENEEA in the germline V gene. Trimming left V 0 bases short and J 7 bases short, with 12 bases between. This CDR3 has 14 residues. The CDR3 sequence: CASSLELQVGEAFF. CDR3 DNA sequence: TGTGCCAGCAGCTTAGAACTGCAGGTGGGTGAAGCTTTCTTT.

The chain carries TRBV5-1 and TRBJ1-1; 7 bases align to TRBD1. This CDR3 spans 14 amino acids. Germline CDR1 reads SGHRS; CDR2 reads YFSETQ. The J segment lost 7 bases and the V segment lost 4 bases, leaving 10 bases of the junction unmatched. CDR3 protein: CASSPPTGTHEAFF. Here the CDR3 DNA reads TGCGCCAGCAGCCCCCCGACAGGGACCCATGAAGCTTTCTTT. The complete variable domain, with remaining parts taken from reference TRBV5-1 and TRBJ1-1, reads KAGVTQTPRYLIKTRGQQVTLSCSPISGHRSVSWYQQTPGQGLQFLFEYFSETQRNKGNFPGRFSGRQFSNSRSEMNVSTLELGDSALYLCASSPPTGTHEAFFGQGTRLTVV.

The chain joins TRBV12-1 to TRBJ1-6; TRBD1, the table's D call, lacks a check against the DNA. TRBV12-1 is reported as a pseudogene. The CDR3 has 14 residues. CDR3 sequence (DNA): TGTGCCAGCAGCTTTAGGGGCCTGGATTCACCCCTCCACTTT. Translated, it gives CASSFRGLDSPLHF.

This chain joins TRBV19 and TRBJ2-1, with 9 bases lining up with TRBD1. The CDR3 loop spans 15 amino acids. Germline V CDR1 and CDR2: LNHDA, SQIVND (reference sequence). Unmatched junction bases numbered 9, after V lost 6 bases and J lost 6 bases. CDR3 coding DNA: TGTGCCAGTAGGGAACAGGGGGCCTTGCTCAATGAGCAGTTCTTC. Its translation: CASREQGALLNEQFF.

The genes are TRBV9 and TRBJ2-5, with TRBD2 identical over 14 bases. J gave up 2 bases and V 3 bases, and 3 bases lay outside the gene matches. CDR3 length equals 16 residues. Germline loops: CDR1 SGDLS, CDR2 YYNGEE. CDR3 in DNA: TGTGCCAGCAGCGCTAGACTAGCGGGAGGGCAAGAGACCCAGTACTTC. This translates into CASSARLAGGQETQYF.

The V call is TRBV27, the J call TRBJ1-2; 10 bases fit TRBD1. Germline V gives CDR1 MNHEY, CDR2 SMNVEV (reference sequence). V lost 10 bases, J lost 4 bases, and 12 bases stayed unmatched. The CDR3 is 15 amino acids. In DNA, the CDR3 is TGTGCCACCTCGGGACAGGGGAACCAACCCTATGGCTACACCTTC. It translates to CATSGQGNQPYGYTF.

The genes are TRBV5-1 and TRBJ2-7; TRBD2 agrees at 10 bases. Trimming removed 4 bases from V and 3 bases from J; junction bases left unmatched: 13. The germline gives CDR1 SGHRS, CDR2 YFSETQ. The CDR3 is made up of 17 amino acids. The CDR3 nucleotides are TGCGCCAGCAGCCCCCGACTCCCCGGGACTAGCGTCTACGAGCAGTACTTC. It translates to CASSPRLPGTSVYEQYF.

CDR3 loop: CAQEMGGYGYTF. The CDR3 coding sequence is TGTGCCCAGGAGATGGGAGGCTATGGCTACACCTTC. The chain uses TRBV30 and TRBJ1-2; D unresolved. The CDR3 has 12 amino acids. The ends were cut back, 8 bases at V and 4 bases at J, with 14 bases in the middle. Germline V CDR1 and CDR2: GTSNPN, SVGIG (reference sequence).

This clone was detected only a few times. The CDR3 protein is CASSLGRTVRTDTQYF. DNA of the CDR3: TGTGCCAGCAGCTTGGGACGGACAGTCCGCACAGATACGCAGTATTTT. The rearrangement joins TRBV5-6 to TRBJ2-3; D is possibly TRBD1 (6 bases). The V gene lost 0 bases and the J gene lost 1 base, with 12 bases spanning the gap. The CDR3 length is 16 residues. Germline values: CDR1 SGHDT, CDR2 YYEEEE.

This clone was counted many times. The chain recombines TRBV30 with TRBJ2-7; D is possibly TRBD1 (5 bases). This CDR3 is built from 11 residues. Deletions cut 5 bases from V and 3 bases from J, with 8 bases between. CDR1 and CDR2 from the germline V gene are GTSNPN and SVGIG (reference sequence). The chain's CDR3 is CAWGDSYEQYF. The CDR3 nucleotides read TGTGCCTGGGGCGACAGCTACGAGCAGTACTTC.

The chain uses TRBV5-4 and TRBJ2-5, with 10 bases aligning to TRBD2. CDR3 length equals 18 residues. V dropped 1 base and J dropped 5; count of bases not matched to a gene: 14. Germline loops: CDR1 SGHNT, CDR2 YYREEE (reference sequence). The CDR3 loop is CASSLMKGPGLASETQYF. The CDR3 DNA reads TGTGCCAGCAGCTTGATGAAGGGTCCGGGACTAGCGTCGGAGACCCAGTACTTC.

In its sample, this clone was seen a few times. The chain is built from TRBV5-5 and TRBJ1-1; D uncertain. Looked up from germline, CDR1 is SGHKS and CDR2 is YYEKEE (reference sequence). Trimming left V 4 bases short and J 3 bases short, with 10 bases between. This CDR3 spans 13 amino acids. The CDR3 sequence: CASSQERHTEAFF. The CDR3 nucleotides are TGTGCCAGCAGCCAAGAGCGACACACTGAAGCTTTCTTT. The whole variable domain, filled in from reference TRBV5-5 and TRBJ1-1, reads DAGVTQSPTHLIKTRGQQVTLRCSPISGHKSVSWYQQVLGQGPQFIFQYYEKEERGRGNFPDRFSARQFPNYSSELNVNALLLGDSALYLCASSQERHTEAFFGQGTRLTVV.

The chain uses TRBV19 and TRBJ2-7; D uncertain. Germline V CDR1 and CDR2: LNHDA, SQIVND (reference sequence). V shed 3 bases and J shed 2 bases, with 8 bases lying between them. The CDR3 length is 13 residues. The CDR3 loop reads CASSMSLAYEQYF. The CDR3 region has the DNA TGTGCCAGTAGTATGAGTTTAGCCTACGAGCAGTACTTC.

The chain uses TRBV5-1 and TRBJ1-2; D uncertain. CDR3 length: 14 amino acids. The V end lost 4 bases, the J end lost 1 base, and 11 bases lay between the germline ends. Germline-derived CDR1 and CDR2 are SGHRS and YFSETQ. The CDR3, as DNA: TGCGCCAGCAGCCGCGACGGGGATAACTATGGCTACACCTTC. Translating it yields CASSRDGDNYGYTF.

Concerning this clone: The same CDR3 can be traced to other DNA sequences in this sample. This sequence joins TRBV10-3 and TRBJ2-3, with D maybe TRBD2 (6 bases). Germline CDR1 ENHRY, CDR2 SYGVKD. Trimming left V 3 bases short and J 1 base short, with 8 bases between. CDR3 length equals 14 residues. The CDR3 sequence: CAISDRRGTDTQYF. CDR3 sequence (DNA): TGTGCCATCAGTGATCGGAGGGGCACAGATACGCAGTATTTT.